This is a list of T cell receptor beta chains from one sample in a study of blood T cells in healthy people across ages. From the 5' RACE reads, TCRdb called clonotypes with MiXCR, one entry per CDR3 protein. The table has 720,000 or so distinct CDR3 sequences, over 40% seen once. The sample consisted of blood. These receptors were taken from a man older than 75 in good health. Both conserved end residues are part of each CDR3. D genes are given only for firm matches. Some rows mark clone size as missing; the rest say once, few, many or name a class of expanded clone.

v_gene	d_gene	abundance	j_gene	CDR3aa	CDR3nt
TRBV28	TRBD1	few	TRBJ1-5	CASSFPTGGDQHF	TGTGCCAGCAGTTTCCCGACAGGGGGGGACCAGCATTTT
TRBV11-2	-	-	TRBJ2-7	CASNPTLKGRLGYGQYF	TGTGCCAGCAACCCAACTCTAAAGGGGCGGTTGGGCTACGGGCAGTACTTC
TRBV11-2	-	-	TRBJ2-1	CASSLESRSPYNEQFF	TGTGCCAGCAGCTTAGAGTCCAGATCCCCCTACAATGAGCAGTTCTTC
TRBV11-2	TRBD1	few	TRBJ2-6	CASSFHTRQGVSGANVLTF	TGTGCCAGCAGCTTTCATACGAGACAGGGAGTCTCTGGGGCCAACGTCCTGACTTTC
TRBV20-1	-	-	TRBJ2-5	CSGSIQETQYF	TGCAGTGGATCCATACAAGAGACCCAGTACTTC
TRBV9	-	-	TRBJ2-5	CASSVAGAAETQYF	TGTGCCAGCAGCGTAGCGGGGGCGGCTGAGACCCAGTACTTC
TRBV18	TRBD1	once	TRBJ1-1	CASPADREFTEAFF	TGTGCCAGCCCAGCGGACAGGGAATTCACTGAAGCTTTCTTT
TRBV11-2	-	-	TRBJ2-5	CASSLGSSGLGETQYF	TGTGCGAGCAGCTTAGGATCTTCGGGGCTAGGGGAGACCCAGTACTTC
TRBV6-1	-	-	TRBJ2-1	CAGRTVPRDEQFF	TGTGCCGGACGGACAGTCCCTCGGGATGAGCAGTTCTTC
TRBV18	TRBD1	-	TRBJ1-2	CASSPGQGRSGYTF	TGTGCCAGCTCACCCGGACAGGGGCGGAGTGGCTACACCTTC
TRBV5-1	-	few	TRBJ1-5	CASSFGQEGQPQHF	TGCGCCAGCAGCTTCGGTCAGGAAGGACAGCCCCAGCATTTT
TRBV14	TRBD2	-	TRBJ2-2	CASSQGAGVGELFF	TGTGCCAGCAGCCAAGGGGCGGGAGTCGGGGAGCTGTTTTTT
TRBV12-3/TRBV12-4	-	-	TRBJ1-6	CASSRQEPYYNSPLHF	TGTGCCAGCAGTAGACAGGAGCCCTACTATAATTCACCCCTCCACTTT
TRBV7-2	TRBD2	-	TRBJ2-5	CASSYRGSGGQETQYF	TGTGCCAGCAGCTACAGAGGTAGCGGGGGTCAAGAGACCCAGTACTTC
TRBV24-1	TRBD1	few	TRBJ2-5	CATSDRTGGQETQYF	TGTGCCACCAGTGACCGGACAGGCGGACAAGAGACCCAGTACTTC
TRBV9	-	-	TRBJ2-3	CASSVGETVNTQYF	TGTGCCAGCAGCGTAGGTGAGACAGTCAATACGCAGTATTTT
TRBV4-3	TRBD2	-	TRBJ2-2	CASSRSGRATGELFF	TGCGCCAGCAGCCGTAGCGGGAGGGCCACCGGGGAGCTGTTTTTT
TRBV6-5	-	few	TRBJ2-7	CASTGDGTNYEQYF	TGTGCCAGCACTGGAGATGGAACAAATTACGAGCAGTACTTC
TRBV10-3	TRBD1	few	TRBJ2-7	CAISGQGSYEQYF	TGTGCCATCAGTGGACAGGGGTCCTACGAGCAGTACTTC
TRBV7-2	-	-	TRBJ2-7	CASSQNRDRLYNEQYF	TGTGCCAGCAGCCAAAACCGGGACCGACTATACAATGAGCAGTACTTC
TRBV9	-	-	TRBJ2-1	CASSVAGQTYNEQFF	TGTGCCAGCAGCGTAGCGGGACAAACATACAATGAGCAGTTCTTC
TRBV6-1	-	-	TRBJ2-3	CASKTPGGGMGTDTQYF	TGTGCCAGCAAAACCCCCGGTGGGGGGATGGGGACAGATACGCAGTATTTT
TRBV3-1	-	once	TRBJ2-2	CASSQVVGGANTGELFF	TGTGCCAGCAGCCAAGTCGTGGGTGGAGCGAACACCGGGGAGCTGTTTTTT
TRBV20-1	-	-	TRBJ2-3	CSASFPDTQYF	TGCAGTGCTAGTTTTCCAGATACGCAGTATTTT
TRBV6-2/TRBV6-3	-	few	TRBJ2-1	CASSYQQEPYNEQFF	TGTGCCAGCAGTTACCAGCAGGAGCCCTACAATGAGCAGTTCTTC
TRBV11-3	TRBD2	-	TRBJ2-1	CASSLRAGVDEQFF	TGTGCCAGCAGCTTAAGGGCGGGAGTTGATGAGCAGTTCTTC
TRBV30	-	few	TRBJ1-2	CAWASENYGYTF	TGTGCCTGGGCATCGGAGAATTACGGCTACACCTTC
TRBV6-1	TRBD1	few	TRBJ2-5	CASKETGTGVETQYF	TGTGCCAGCAAAGAAACCGGGACAGGGGTCGAGACCCAGTACTTC
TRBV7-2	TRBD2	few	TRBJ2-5	CASSFQSGGAGETQYF	TGTGCCAGCAGCTTCCAAAGCGGGGGGGCGGGAGAGACCCAGTACTTC
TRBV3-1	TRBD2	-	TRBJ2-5	CASSLSWEGRNEQYF	TGTGCCAGCAGCCTCAGTTGGGAGGGAAGGAATGAGCAGTACTTC
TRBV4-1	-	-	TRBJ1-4	CASSQKTGTEEKLFF	TGCGCCAGCAGCCAGAAAACGGGGACGGAGGAAAAACTGTTTTTT
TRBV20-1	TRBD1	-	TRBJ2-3	CSASNNRGQDTQYF	TGCAGTGCTAGTAACAACAGGGGGCAAGATACGCAGTATTTT
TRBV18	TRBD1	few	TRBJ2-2	CASSPVGQGGTGELFF	TGTGCCAGCTCACCTGTCGGACAGGGGGGCACCGGGGAGCTGTTTTTT
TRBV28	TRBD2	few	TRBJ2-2	CASSIYLAGVYTGELFF	TGTGCCAGCAGTATCTATCTAGCGGGAGTATACACCGGGGAGCTGTTTTTT
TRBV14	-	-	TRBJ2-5	CASSQAGGTQYF	TGTGCCAGCAGCCAAGCCGGGGGGACCCAGTACTTC
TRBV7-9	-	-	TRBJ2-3	CASSFVSEAGTQYF	TGTGCCAGCAGCTTCGTGTCGGAGGCGGGTACGCAGTATTTT
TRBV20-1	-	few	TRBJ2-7	CSAGTTGIYEQYF	TGCAGTGCTGGCACAACAGGGATCTACGAGCAGTACTTC
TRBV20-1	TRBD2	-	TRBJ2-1	CSARLADIYEQFF	TGCAGTGCTAGGCTAGCGGATATCTACGAGCAGTTCTTC
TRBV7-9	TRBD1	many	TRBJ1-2	CASSLIGGGYTF	TGTGCCAGCAGCCTTATAGGGGGCGGCTACACCTTC
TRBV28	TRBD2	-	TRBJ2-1	CATMGLAGNRFFSYNEQFF	TGTGCCACCATGGGACTAGCGGGGAATAGGTTCTTCTCCTACAATGAGCAGTTCTTC
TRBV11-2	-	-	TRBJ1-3	CASSSPRAVDSGNTIYF	TGTGCCAGCAGCTCCCCCCGGGCAGTTGACTCTGGAAACACCATATATTTT
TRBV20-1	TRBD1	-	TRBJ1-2	CSATVRDRELSSYGYTF	TGCAGTGCGACCGTCCGGGACAGGGAATTGTCTAGCTATGGCTACACCTTC
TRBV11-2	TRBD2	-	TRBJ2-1	CASSFTSGSLGEQFF	TGTGCCAGCAGCTTTACTAGCGGGAGTTTAGGTGAGCAGTTCTTC
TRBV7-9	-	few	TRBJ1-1	CASSLAGRRAEAFF	TGTGCCAGCAGCTTAGCCGGTCGACGGGCTGAAGCTTTCTTT
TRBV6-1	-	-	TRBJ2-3	CASSEVVDTQYF	TGTGCCAGCAGCGAGGTTGTAGATACGCAGTATTTT
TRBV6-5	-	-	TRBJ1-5	CASSRTWGSNQPQHF	TGTGCCAGCAGTCGCACATGGGGAAGCAATCAGCCCCAGCATTTT
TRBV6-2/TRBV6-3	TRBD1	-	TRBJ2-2	CASHFPLGGQGAVGELFF	TGTGCCAGCCATTTTCCTCTCGGGGGACAGGGGGCCGTCGGGGAGCTGTTTTTT
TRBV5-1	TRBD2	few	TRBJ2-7	CASSLAGTREGEQYF	TGCGCCAGCAGCTTGGCCGGGACTAGGGAGGGCGAGCAGTACTTC
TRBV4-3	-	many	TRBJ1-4	CASSRGANEKLFF	TGCGCCAGCAGCCGGGGAGCTAATGAAAAACTGTTTTTT
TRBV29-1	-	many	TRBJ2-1	CSVDGRTPNEQFF	TGCAGCGTTGACGGTCGGACCCCCAATGAGCAGTTCTTC
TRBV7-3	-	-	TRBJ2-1	CASSLEHSYNEQFF	TGTGCCAGCAGCTTGGAACACTCCTACAATGAGCAGTTCTTC